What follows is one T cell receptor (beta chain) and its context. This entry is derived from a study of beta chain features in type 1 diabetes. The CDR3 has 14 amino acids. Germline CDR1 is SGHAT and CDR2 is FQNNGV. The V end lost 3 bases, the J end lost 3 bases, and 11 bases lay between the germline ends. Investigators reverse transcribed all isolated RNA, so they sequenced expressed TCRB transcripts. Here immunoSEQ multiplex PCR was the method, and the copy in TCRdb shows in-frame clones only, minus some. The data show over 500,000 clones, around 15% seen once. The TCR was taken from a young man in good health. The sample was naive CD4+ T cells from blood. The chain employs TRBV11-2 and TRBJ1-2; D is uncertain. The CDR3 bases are TGTGCCAGCAGCTTTAGTTCCGGGGACTATGGCTACACCTTC. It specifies CASSFSSGDYGYTF.